Presented here are 17 T cell receptor beta chains from one specimen sequenced in a study of shared clonotypes between healthy human individuals. Assay used: immunoSEQ multiplex PCR; TCRdb lists only in-frame clones, some missing. This sample yields hundreds of thousands of clones, of which about 95% are seen a single time; about 0.12% belongs to the top ten. Naive CD8 cells lacked CD45RO and underwent positive selection for CCR7, leaving out terminally differentiated effector memory CD45RA+ cells. Sequencing used naive CD8+ T cells sorted from blood. The receptors were gathered from a woman aged 30 to 39 in good health.

This chain connects TRBV27 to TRBJ2-1; TRBD2 aligns across 7 bases. V gave up 7 bases and J gave up 4 bases; unmatched junction bases: 7. Germline CDR1 and CDR2: MNHEY and SMNVEV (reference sequence). The CDR3 is made up of 14 amino acids. The DNA for the CDR3 is TGTGCCAGCAAACTAAATAGCGGGTACAATGAGCAGTTCTTC. This codes for CASKLNSGYNEQFF.

The chain is built from TRBV4-1 and TRBJ1-2; D is possibly TRBD1 (5 bases). This CDR3 has 15 residues. Germline V gene data show CDR1 as MGHRA and CDR2 as YSYEKL. V lost 4 bases, J lost 1 base, and 13 bases lay in between. CDR3 DNA: TGCGCCAGCAGCCGATCGGGACCGATTAACTATGGCTACACCTTC. It encodes CASSRSGPINYGYTF.

Only one count was recorded for this clone. CDR3 in amino acids: CASSLAEGYDTDTQYF. The CDR3 bases are TGTGCCAGCAGCTTGGCTGAGGGCTACGACACAGATACGCAGTATTTT. The chain is built from TRBV5-8 and TRBJ2-3; TRBD2 is a possible D gene (5 bases). V lost 0 bases and J lost 2, with 13 bases in between. Germline lookup yields CDR1 SGHTS and CDR2 YDEGEE. The CDR3 length is 16 residues.

A word on this clone: Other DNA sequences in this specimen translate into the identical CDR3. This chain joins TRBV7-9 and TRBJ2-7, with D uncertain. Trimming took off 3 bases at V and 4 bases at J, with 4 bases between the two ends. Germline V gene sequence: CDR1 SEHNR, CDR2 FQNEAQ (reference sequence). The CDR3 has 11 amino acids. CDR3 nucleotide sequence: TGTGCCAGCAGCTTCTCATACGAGCAGTACTTC. Translating it yields CASSFSYEQYF.

In nucleotides, the CDR3 is TGTGCCAGCAGCCAAGAGACTAGAGGTTCCGGGGAGCTGTTTTTT. The encoded protein is CASSQETRGSGELFF. The J gene is TRBJ2-2, the V gene TRBV4-2; possible D gene TRBD2, 6 bases. Germline CDR1 and CDR2: LGHNA and YNFKEQ. Trimming took 0 bases from V and 6 from J, leaving 11 bases between them. The CDR3 spans 15 residues.

In the case of this clone: Other nucleotide sequences in the sample specify the same CDR3. The V and J genes are TRBV9 and TRBJ2-7; TRBD2 matches at 9 bases. CDR3 length: 15 residues. V gave up 0 bases and J gave up 3 bases; unmatched junction bases: 4. Germline CDR1 SGDLS, CDR2 YYNGEE. The CDR3 loop is CASSVGGSGSYEQYF. The CDR3 DNA reads TGTGCCAGCAGCGTAGGGGGTAGCGGGAGCTACGAGCAGTACTTC.

This clone was detected only once. V usage is TRBV5-6 and J usage is TRBJ2-5; D remains ambiguous. The germline gives CDR1 SGHDT, CDR2 YYEEEE. The V end lost 0 bases, the J end lost 5 bases, and 14 bases lay between the germline ends. CDR3 length equals 15 residues. CDR3 region: CASSLASDAWETQYF. The CDR3, as DNA: TGTGCCAGCAGCTTGGCTTCAGACGCGTGGGAGACCCAGTACTTC.

The chain recombines TRBV7-9 with TRBJ1-1; D gene uncertain. In germline, CDR1 is SEHNR, CDR2 FQNEAQ (reference sequence). The CDR3 covers 15 residues. V lost 0 bases to trimming and J lost 1 base, with 9 bases between them. CDR3 protein: CASSLAGFGNTEAFF. Here the CDR3 DNA reads TGTGCCAGCAGCTTAGCTGGCTTTGGGAACACTGAAGCTTTCTTT.

The chain uses TRBV11-3 and TRBJ2-5, with D possibly being TRBD2 (6 bases). This CDR3 has 14 residues. Germline V CDR1 and CDR2: SGHNT, YENEEA. The V and J ends lost 5 bases and 4 bases respectively, with 14 bases between them. In DNA, the CDR3 is TGTGCCAGCAGCGCCCGGGAGCAGGCAGAGACCCAGTACTTC. Encoded protein: CASSAREQAETQYF.

The genes are TRBV25-1 and TRBJ2-1, with 12 bases matching TRBD2. From germline, CDR1 is MGHDK and CDR2 SYGVNS. Trimming removed 3 bases from V and 8 bases from J; junction bases left unmatched: 5. This CDR3 spans 15 amino acids. The CDR3 bases are TGTGCCAGCAGTGATGGGACTAGCGGGTTAGATGAGCAGTTCTTC. Translating gives CASSDGTSGLDEQFF.

The chain joins TRBV9 to TRBJ2-2; D remains unclear. Germline V CDR1 and CDR2: SGDLS, YYNGEE. The CDR3 is made up of 13 amino acids. Trimming took 4 bases from V and 4 from J, leaving 8 bases between them. The CDR3 nucleotides read TGTGCCAGCAGCTCGGACGGCACCGGGGAGCTGTTTTTT. It specifies CASSSDGTGELFF. The entire variable domain, with the rest obtained from reference TRBV9 and TRBJ2-2, is as follows: DSGVTQTPKHLITATGQRVTLRCSPRSGDLSVYWYQQSLDQGLQFLIQYYNGEERAKGNILERFSAQQFPDLHSELNLSSLELGDSALYFCASSSDGTGELFFGEGSRLTVL.

The chain has TRBV27 and TRBJ2-1; 10 nucleotides align to TRBD2. Unmatched junction bases numbered 8, after V lost 5 bases and J lost 4 bases. Germline assignment: CDR1 MNHEY and CDR2 SMNVEV (reference sequence). The CDR3 extends over 16 amino acids. CDR3 DNA: TGTGCCAGCAGTCCCTTAGCGGGAGGAGAATACAATGAGCAGTTCTTC. Translated, it gives CASSPLAGGEYNEQFF.

The chain couples TRBV28 to TRBJ2-5, with 11 bases aligning to TRBD1. J was trimmed by 5 bases and V by 5 bases; bases with no gene match: 4. The CDR3 sequence is 14 residues long. Germline V CDR1 and CDR2: MDHEN, SYDVKM. CDR3 amino acids: CASSVDRGPETQYF. In DNA, the CDR3 is TGTGCCAGCAGTGTGGACAGGGGGCCGGAGACCCAGTACTTC.

The chain combines TRBV5-6 with TRBJ1-5; tentative D call: TRBD1 (5 bases). Germline loops: CDR1 SGHDT, CDR2 YYEEEE. Trimming removed 0 bases at V and 3 bases at J, with 10 bases between. There are 15 residues in the CDR3. CDR3 nucleotide sequence: TGTGCCAGCAGCTTGGGTTCAGGGCCCAATCAGCCCCAGCATTTT. Protein: CASSLGSGPNQPQHF.

J is TRBJ2-7 and V is TRBV2, with 8 bases aligning to TRBD1. The CDR3 covers 15 residues. J gave up 0 bases and V 6 bases, and 7 bases lay outside the gene matches. Germline V gene sequence: CDR1 SNHLY, CDR2 FYNNEI. Here the CDR3 reads CASSDGTGDSYEQYF. The CDR3 nucleotides are TGTGCCAGCAGCGATGGGACAGGCGACTCCTACGAGCAGTACTTC.

The V call is TRBV6-1, the J call TRBJ1-5, with 7 positions matching TRBD1. The CDR3 is 15 residues long. V lost 6 bases to trimming and J lost 0 bases; unmatched junction nucleotides: 5. CDR1 MNHNS and CDR2 SASEGT come from the germline V gene. CDR3 DNA: TGTGCCAGCAGCCTTGGGACAGTTAGCAATCAGCCCCAGCATTTT. Its protein product is CASSLGTVSNQPQHF.

This clone was observed once. The chain uses TRBV10-2 and TRBJ2-1, with D perhaps matching TRBD1 (6 bases). There are 14 residues in the CDR3. Germline values: CDR1 WSHSY, CDR2 SAAADI. Trimming took off 1 base at V and 5 bases at J, with 9 bases between the two ends. The CDR3 DNA reads as TGCGCCAGCAGTGAGTTGACAGGAAACAATGAGCAGTTCTTC. The encoded protein is CASSELTGNNEQFF.